The TCR beta chain under discussion was sequenced for a study of T-cell reconstitution after alpha-beta-depleted transplantation in children. The ends were cut back, 0 bases at V and 7 bases at J, with 8 bases in the middle. Germline CDR1 and CDR2: SGHDT and YYEEEE. CDR3 length: 13 residues. The authors prepared the TCRbeta library with unique molecular identifiers. A single record per CDR3 protein comes from TCRdb applying MiXCR to the PCR reads. Of some 260,000 distinct CDR3 sequences in the sample, more than 20% are singletons; the top ten hold 4.5% to 5.5%. Findings and limits, study-wide: Some patients showed high day-60 TCRbeta diversity, which derived from surviving recipient T cells and thymic progenitors. There were reportedly several hundred expanded graft clones from which alpha-beta T cells came about two months after transplant. By one year post-transplant, T-cell counts and diversity largely arose from T cells that were newly produced.

About this clonotype itself: Its target is unknown.

The TCR comes from a female patient aged 2 to 10 who had a stem cell transplant for congenital amegakaryocytic thrombocytopenia, so the T cells may come from the graft donor. The specimen comprised PBMCs, mostly from graft donor cells, sampled 360 days after TCRalphabeta/CD19-depleted stem cell transplant. The rearrangement links TRBV5-6 to TRBJ2-4, with D perhaps matching TRBD2 (5 bases). CDR3 loop: CASSLASWNIQYF. CDR3 bases: TGTGCCAGCAGCTTGGCTAGCTGGAACATTCAGTACTTC.